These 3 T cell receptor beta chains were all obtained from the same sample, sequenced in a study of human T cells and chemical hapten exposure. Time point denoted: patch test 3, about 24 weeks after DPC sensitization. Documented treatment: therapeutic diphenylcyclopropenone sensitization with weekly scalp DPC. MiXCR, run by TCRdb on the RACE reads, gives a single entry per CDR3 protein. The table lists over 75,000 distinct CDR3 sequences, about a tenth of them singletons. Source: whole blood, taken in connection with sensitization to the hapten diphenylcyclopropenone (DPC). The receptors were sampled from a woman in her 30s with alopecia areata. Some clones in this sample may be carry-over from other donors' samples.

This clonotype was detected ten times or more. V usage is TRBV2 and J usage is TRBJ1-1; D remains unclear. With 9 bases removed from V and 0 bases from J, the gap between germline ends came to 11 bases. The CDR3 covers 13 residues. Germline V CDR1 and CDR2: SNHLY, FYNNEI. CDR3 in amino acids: CARQDNMNTEAFF. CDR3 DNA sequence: TGTGCCAGACAAGACAACATGAACACTGAAGCTTTCTTT.

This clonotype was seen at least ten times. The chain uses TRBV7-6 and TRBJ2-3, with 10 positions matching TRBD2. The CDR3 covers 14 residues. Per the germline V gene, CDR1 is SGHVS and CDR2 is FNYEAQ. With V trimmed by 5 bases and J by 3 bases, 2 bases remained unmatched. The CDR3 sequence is CASSNSGGTDTQYF. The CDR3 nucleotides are TGTGCCAGCAGCAATAGCGGGGGGACAGATACGCAGTATTTT.

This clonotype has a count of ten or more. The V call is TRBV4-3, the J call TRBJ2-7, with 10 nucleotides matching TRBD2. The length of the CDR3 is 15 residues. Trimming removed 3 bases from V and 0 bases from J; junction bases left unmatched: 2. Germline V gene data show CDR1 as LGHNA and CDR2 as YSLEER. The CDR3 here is CASSHGLADSYEQYF. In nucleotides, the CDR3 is TGCGCCAGCAGCCACGGACTAGCGGACTCCTACGAGCAGTACTTC.